Below, 18 T cell receptor beta chains from the same sample are listed, as sequenced in a study of CD8 T cells in ankylosing spondylitis. Each CDR3 protein is one row after TCRdb ran MiXCR on the 5' RACE reads. The table shows over 400,000 distinct CDR3 sequences, with 25% to 30% occurring only once. Whole-study findings and limits: Blood from ankylosing spondylitis patients appeared to carry a characteristic roughly eight-variant TCR beta motif.

Antigens of these TCRs are unknown. Sequenced material: blood, either unsorted or a sorted T cell fraction (not recorded which). These receptors were obtained from a male donor with ankylosing spondylitis.

This clonotype showed up just a few times. The CDR3 nucleotides are TGTGCCAGCAGCCAGAGGGGCTCCTACAATGAGCAGTTCTTC. It codes for CASSQRGSYNEQFF. V is TRBV5-6 and J is TRBJ2-1, with D tentatively TRBD1 or TRBD2 (5 bases each). Trimming removed 4 bases at V and 0 bases at J, with 8 bases between. The CDR3 runs to 14 residues. Germline CDR1 SGHDT, CDR2 YYEEEE.

The chain has TRBV20-1 and TRBJ1-2; no clear D. The CDR3 loop spans 13 amino acids. The germline V gene has CDR1 DFQATT and CDR2 SNEGSKA (reference sequence). Trimming pared 1 base from V and 5 bases from J, leaving 11 bases between. The CDR3 here is CSARGTVGYGYTF. The CDR3 DNA is TGCAGTGCTAGAGGCACGGTGGGGTATGGCTACACCTTC.

The CDR3 loop is CASSLSGRETDTQYF. As DNA, the CDR3 is TGTGCCAGCAGCTTAAGCGGGAGGGAAACAGATACGCAGTATTTT. The chain is built from TRBV11-2 and TRBJ2-3, with 10 bases that match TRBD2. The CDR3 runs 15 residues. The germline gives CDR1 SGHAT, CDR2 FQNNGV. V was pared by 2 bases and J by 3 bases, with 2 bases of the junction left unmatched.

This clonotype has a handful of counts. The chain couples TRBV7-9 to TRBJ1-6, with a tentative D call TRBD1 (6 bases). V was shortened by 7 bases and J by 7 bases, with 17 bases between the two germline ends. The germline V gene has CDR1 SEHNR and CDR2 FQNEAQ (reference sequence). This CDR3 region has 15 residues. CDR3 nucleotide sequence: TGTGCCAGCAACCTACAGGGTATAGGGAATTCACCCCTCCACTTT. Translation: CASNLQGIGNSPLHF.

The V and J genes are TRBV7-6 and TRBJ2-5; D uncertain. The germline CDR1 and CDR2 sequences are SGHVS and FNYEAQ. This CDR3 has 13 amino acids. V was clipped by 2 bases and J by 5 bases, with 9 bases between them. The CDR3 loop reads CASSLPPRETQYF. The CDR3, as DNA: TGTGCCAGCAGCTTACCCCCTCGGGAGACCCAGTACTTC.

V usage is TRBV12-3 or TRBV12-4 and J usage is TRBJ1-1; D gene unclear. The length of the CDR3 is 12 residues. Trimming stripped 1 base from V and 1 base from J, with 1 base between. The CDR3 reads CASSLENTEAFF. CDR3 DNA sequence: TGTGCCAGCAGTTTAGAGAACACTGAAGCTTTCTTT.

V usage is TRBV7-2 and J usage is TRBJ2-1; TRBD2 matches at 8 bases. V gave up 0 bases and J gave up 8 bases; unmatched junction bases: 9. The CDR3 loop spans 16 amino acids. In germline, CDR1 is SGHTA, CDR2 FQGNSA. The CDR3 region is CASSLASGGKGDEQFF. As DNA, the CDR3 is TGTGCCAGCAGCTTAGCCTCGGGGGGGAAGGGAGATGAGCAGTTCTTC.

The chain carries TRBV9 and TRBJ2-2; 10 bases fit TRBD2. The CDR3 has 16 amino acids. V lost 0 bases, J lost 7 bases, and 6 bases stayed unmatched. Germline V lookup: CDR1 SGDLS, CDR2 YYNGEE. This CDR3 reads CASSVGPSGSDGELFF. In DNA, the CDR3 is TGTGCCAGCAGCGTAGGCCCTAGCGGGAGTGACGGGGAGCTGTTTTTT.

The V and J genes are TRBV30 and TRBJ1-1; no definite D call. Germline CDR1 GTSNPN, CDR2 SVGIG (reference sequence). Trimming took off 1 base at V and 9 bases at J, with 12 bases between the two ends. This CDR3 is built from 12 residues. The CDR3 region is CAWSGVKGQAFF. The CDR3 DNA reads TGTGCCTGGAGTGGGGTAAAGGGCCAAGCTTTCTTT.

The chain recombines TRBV7-2 with TRBJ2-7; TRBD1 is a possible D gene (6 bases). Trimming pared 1 base from V and 2 bases from J, leaving 12 bases between. CDR1 is SGHTA, CDR2 FQGNSA, per germline. This CDR3 is built from 15 residues. The CDR3 loop reads CASSLVPGGAYEQYV. The CDR3 DNA reads TGTGCCAGCAGCTTAGTACCTGGGGGCGCCTACGAGCAGTACGTC.

This clonotype was seen more than once but under ten times. The rearrangement links TRBV20-1 to TRBJ2-3, with D perhaps matching TRBD2 (5 bases). The ends were cut back, 0 bases at V and 6 bases at J, with 13 bases in the middle. Germline CDR1 DFQATT, CDR2 SNEGSKA (reference sequence). The CDR3 extends over 14 amino acids. Here the CDR3 DNA reads TGCAGTGCTAGAGATCAGGCAACTAGGGATACGCAGTATTTT. This gives the protein CSARDQATRDTQYF.

The chain employs TRBV7-2 and TRBJ2-3; D is possibly TRBD1 or TRBD2 (5 bases each). With 5 bases removed from V and 4 bases from J, the gap between germline ends came to 16 bases. CDR1 SGHTA and CDR2 FQGNSA come from the germline V gene. This CDR3 has 15 amino acids. Here the CDR3 reads CASSQTSGTPDTQYF. The CDR3 nucleotides are TGTGCCAGCAGCCAAACTTCAGGGACCCCAGATACGCAGTATTTT.

The genes are TRBV20-1 and TRBJ2-3; D uncertain. The CDR3 runs to 13 residues. The V end was cut by 3 bases, the J end by 3 bases, with 10 bases between. Per germline, CDR1 DFQATT and CDR2 SNEGSKA (reference sequence). The CDR3, as DNA: TGCAGTGCTAGCCTCGCGGCTACAGATACGCAGTATTTT. Residues: CSASLAATDTQYF.

This sequence joins TRBV5-1 and TRBJ2-6; D remains ambiguous. Germline CDR1 SGHRS, CDR2 YFSETQ. The ends were cut back, 2 bases at V and 4 bases at J, with 13 bases in the middle. The CDR3 extends over 16 amino acids. The CDR3 region has the DNA TGCGCCAGCAGCTTATGGACGGCAAGGGGGGCCAACGTCCTGACTTTC. It encodes CASSLWTARGANVLTF.

This clonotype was counted only a few times. The CDR3 bases are TGTGCCAGCAGCCCAATCCACCACAATGAGCAGTTCTTC. This gives the protein CASSPIHHNEQFF. The rearrangement joins TRBV11-2 to TRBJ2-1; D unclear. V lost 5 bases to trimming and J lost 5 bases, with 10 bases between them. Germline assignment: CDR1 SGHAT and CDR2 FQNNGV. The CDR3 sequence is 13 residues long.

The chain employs TRBV7-6 and TRBJ2-2, with 13 bases fitting TRBD2. Germline V lookup: CDR1 SGHVS, CDR2 FNYEAQ. V lost 2 bases to trimming and J lost 5 bases; unmatched junction nucleotides: 5. This CDR3 contains 17 residues. The CDR3 spells CASSLRMTSGRTGELFF. As DNA, the CDR3 is TGTGCCAGCAGCTTAAGAATGACTAGCGGGAGGACCGGGGAGCTGTTTTTT.

The J gene is TRBJ2-3, the V gene TRBV5-5, with D possibly being TRBD2 (5 bases). Germline V gene lookup returns CDR1 SGHKS and CDR2 YYEKEE (reference sequence). CDR3 size: 17 residues. V was shortened by 0 bases and J by 2 bases, with 16 bases between the two germline ends. The DNA for the CDR3 is TGTGCCAGCAGCTTGGAGCGAGTAGGACTCCCCACAGATACGCAGTATTTT. This codes for CASSLERVGLPTDTQYF.

This clonotype was detected ten times or more. The gene calls are TRBV7-9 and TRBJ2-5; D unclear. CDR1 and CDR2 (germline): SEHNR, FQNEAQ (reference sequence). The CDR3 covers 12 residues. The V end lost 1 base, the J end lost 11 bases, and 11 bases lay between the germline ends. The CDR3 loop reads CASSLEDTPQYF. CDR3 DNA sequence: TGTGCCAGCAGCTTAGAAGACACACCTCAGTACTTC.